These T cell receptor beta chains were read from a single sample in a study of beta chain features in type 1 diabetes. Profiling relied on immunoSEQ multiplex PCR, and the TCRdb table lists in-frame clones only, not all of them. The data hold some 160,000 clones, with around 8.4% observed a single time. Sequenced: central memory CD4+ T cells from blood. The receptors stem from a woman between 18 and 29 years old with type 1 diabetes. The CDR3 runs from the conserved cysteine through the conserved F or W. A D gene is named only where the DNA matches it firmly. The size field is filled for only some rows; it gives once, few, many or a size class.

-	TRBV21-1	-	TRBJ2-7	CASSILAGYEQYF	TGTGCCAGCAGCATACTAGCGGGGTACGAGCAGTACTTC
few	TRBV2	-	TRBJ1-1	CASSEGRNTEAFF	TGTGCCAGCAGTGAAGGCAGGAACACTGAAGCTTTCTTT
-	TRBV6-5	-	TRBJ2-1	CASSYFTGTYNEQFF	TGTGCCAGCAGTTACTTCACGGGGACCTACAATGAGCAGTTCTTC
-	TRBV18	TRBD1	TRBJ1-2	CASSLLGQTGGDYGYTF	TGTGCCAGCTCACTTCTCGGACAGACAGGGGGCGACTATGGCTACACCTTC
-	TRBV2	TRBD2	TRBJ2-1	CASIGVQRGSEQFF	TGTGCCAGCATTGGGGTCCAGCGGGGGAGCGAGCAGTTCTTC
-	TRBV4-2	TRBD1	TRBJ1-1	CASSQAQQGDTEAFF	TGTGCCAGCAGCCAAGCCCAACAGGGGGACACTGAAGCTTTCTTT
-	TRBV5-4	-	TRBJ1-3	CASRGGQSSGNTIYF	TGTGCCAGCAGGGGTGGACAGTCCTCTGGAAACACCATATATTTT
-	TRBV7-9	-	TRBJ1-2	CASNSFGGYTF	TGTGCCAGCAACTCGTTCGGGGGCTACACCTTC
-	TRBV5-1	TRBD2	TRBJ2-3	CASSSSGGPSTDTQYF	TGCGCCAGCAGCAGTAGCGGGGGGCCTAGCACAGATACGCAGTATTTT
few	TRBV18	TRBD1	TRBJ1-2	CASSPDREGYTF	TGTGCCAGCTCACCGGACAGGGAGGGCTACACCTTC
few	TRBV9	TRBD1	TRBJ2-3	CASSPGTGSAQYF	TGTGCCAGCAGCCCCGGGACAGGGTCTGCGCAGTATTTT
-	TRBV7-9	-	TRBJ1-2	CASSLKAGNNYGYTF	TGTGCCAGCAGCTTAAAAGCGGGGAATAACTATGGCTACACCTTC
-	TRBV5-1	TRBD1	TRBJ1-1	CASSPGVVTGGEAFF	TGCGCCAGCAGCCCAGGAGTCGTGACAGGGGGTGAAGCTTTCTTT
-	TRBV19	-	TRBJ2-2	CASQDFANTGELFF	TGTGCCAGCCAAGACTTTGCGAACACCGGGGAGCTGTTTTTT
many	TRBV9	TRBD1	TRBJ2-7	CASSGSGTGFLSF	TGTGCCAGCAGCGGATCCGGGACAGGCTTCCTCTCTTTC
-	TRBV7-9	-	TRBJ2-5	CASSFFGGETQYF	TGTGCCAGCAGCTTTTTCGGGGGAGAGACCCAGTACTTC
-	TRBV11-1	TRBD2	TRBJ2-1	CASSPSSGSSPQFF	TGTGCCAGCAGCCCCTCTAGCGGGAGTTCACCACAGTTCTTC
-	TRBV19	-	TRBJ1-1	CASIPSGSRRAFF	TGTGCCAGTATCCCGAGCGGGTCAAGGCGTGCTTTCTTT
-	TRBV5-4	-	TRBJ1-2	CASSLATGLSYGYTF	TGTGCCAGCAGCTTGGCTACAGGGCTTTCCTATGGCTACACCTTC
few	TRBV10-3	-	TRBJ1-2	CAISEGLGVYYGYTF	TGTGCCATCAGTGAGGGCCTAGGAGTTTACTATGGCTACACCTTC
few	TRBV27	TRBD1	TRBJ1-6	CASSFQGVGSPLHF	TGTGCCAGCAGTTTCCAGGGGGTCGGGTCACCCCTCCACTTT
few	TRBV14	-	TRBJ2-5	CASSLFSGEETQYF	TGTGCCAGCAGCCTTTTCTCGGGGGAAGAGACCCAGTACTTC
few	TRBV5-1	-	TRBJ2-1	CASSWNQENNEQFF	TGCGCCAGCAGCTGGAACCAGGAAAACAATGAGCAGTTCTTC
-	TRBV28	-	TRBJ1-1	CASSSQGTEAFF	TGTGCCAGCAGTTCACAGGGAACTGAAGCTTTCTTT
few	TRBV19	TRBD1	TRBJ2-6	CASIRDRGSGANVLTF	TGTGCCAGTATCCGGGACAGGGGCTCCGGGGCCAACGTCCTGACTTTC
-	TRBV27	TRBD1	TRBJ2-5	CASSPWTGAETQYF	TGTGCCAGCAGTCCATGGACAGGGGCGGAGACCCAGTACTTC
few	TRBV14	-	TRBJ2-3	CASSPMGRATDTQYF	TGTGCCAGCAGCCCTATGGGGCGTGCCACAGATACGCAGTATTTT
few	TRBV7-2	-	TRBJ2-7	CASSRPGTHSYEQYF	TGTGCCAGCAGCAGACCCGGGACTCACTCCTACGAGCAGTACTTC
few	TRBV5-1	TRBD2	TRBJ2-7	CASSQAGEGYEQYF	TGCGCCAGCAGCCAGGCGGGAGAGGGCTACGAGCAGTACTTC
few	TRBV5-6	-	TRBJ2-7	CASSLFNSKSYEQYF	TGTGCCAGCAGCTTGTTTAACAGCAAGTCCTACGAGCAGTACTTC
-	TRBV18	TRBD2	TRBJ2-1	CASSVLAGEDNEQFF	TGTGCCAGCTCCGTACTAGCGGGGGAAGACAATGAGCAGTTCTTC
-	TRBV5-1	TRBD1	TRBJ2-5	CASSLGTEGETQYF	TGCGCCAGCAGCCTCGGGACAGAGGGAGAGACCCAGTACTTC
few	TRBV7-9	-	TRBJ2-1	CASSLGTGGAYEQFF	TGTGCCAGCAGCTTAGGCACAGGGGGGGCGTATGAGCAGTTCTTC
-	TRBV19	TRBD2	TRBJ2-5	CATRRGLAGQETQYF	TGTGCTACGAGGCGCGGACTAGCGGGACAAGAGACCCAGTACTTC
few	TRBV6-5	-	TRBJ1-3	CASSQEWNTIYF	TGTGCCAGCAGTCAGGAATGGAACACCATATATTTT